This section outlines one T cell receptor beta chain sequence together with its context. Its antigen remains unidentified. The CDR3 totals 17 residues. The entry originates in a study of T cell responses to AZD1222 COVID-19 vaccine. Points from the study as a whole: Only a handful of AZD1222 recipients, six or seven in all, had baseline seropositivity. CD4 TCRs linked to vaccination spanned spike, dominating at 160-218 and 743-854. Donors, mostly white British, included more females; clonal diversity was possibly underestimated.

Clones were sequenced by immunoSEQ multiplex PCR, and TCRdb holds only the in-frame ones, with some missing. The data contain around 140,000 clones, 91% of them singletons. This sequence originates from an adult in good health. Sequences were derived from peripheral blood, sampled on day 0 of AZD1222 vaccination. The chain has TRBV21-1 and TRBJ2-7; TRBD2 is the table's D call and was not checked against the DNA. TRBV21-1 is reported as a pseudogene. The CDR3 protein is CASSPPERVLSSYEQYF. The CDR3, as DNA: TGTGCCAGCAGCCCGCCTGAGAGGGTCCTGAGCTCCTACGAGCAGTACTTC.